These 24 T cell receptor beta chains were all obtained from the same sample, sequenced in a study of T cell changes during pregnancy in multiple sclerosis. TCRdb's table, derived via immunoSEQ multiplex PCR, lists solely in-frame clones and lacks some. This sample has tens of thousands of clones, with roughly 90% found just once. The material sequenced was CD4+ T cells from peripheral blood mononuclear cells, taken in the second trimester of pregnancy. These receptors were obtained from a female donor with multiple sclerosis, enrolled in a pregnancy study.

The gene calls are TRBV12-5 and TRBJ2-4, with 10 bases identical to TRBD1. The CDR3 is 16 amino acids. The germline V gene encodes CDR1 LGHNT and CDR2 FRNRAP. The V gene end was trimmed by 4 bases and the J gene end by 8 bases; junction bases not matched to a gene: 11. CDR3 in DNA: TGTGCTAGTGGTTCTCGAAACCTTGGGACAGGGGACATTCAGTACTTC. Translation gives CASGSRNLGTGDIQYF.

The chain recombines TRBV29-1 with TRBJ2-7; 7 bases are a match to TRBD1. CDR3 length equals 13 residues. CDR1 SQVTM and CDR2 ANQGSEA come from the germline V gene. The V gene end was trimmed by 6 bases and the J gene end by 3 bases; junction bases not matched to a gene: 8. Written as DNA, the CDR3 is TGCAGCGTAACCAAAACAGGGGACTACGAGCAGTACTTC. Translation: CSVTKTGDYEQYF.

The chain recombines TRBV18 with TRBJ2-2; the D is unclear. Germline V gene lookup returns CDR1 KGHSH and CDR2 LQKENI. This CDR3 contains 15 residues. The V gene lost 3 bases and the J gene lost 2 bases, with 10 bases spanning the gap. CDR3: CASSPSGSNTGELFF. CDR3 nucleotide sequence: TGTGCCAGCTCACCGTCCGGGTCAAACACCGGGGAGCTGTTTTTT.

The chain carries TRBV7-6 and TRBJ2-2; D unclear. With 4 bases removed from V and 4 bases from J, the gap between germline ends came to 16 bases. Germline V CDR1 and CDR2: SGHVS, FNYEAQ. The CDR3 runs to 16 residues. The CDR3 DNA sequence: TGTGCCAGCAGCTCGGGTTCGGTAGGAAGCACCGGGGAGCTGTTTTTT. It encodes CASSSGSVGSTGELFF.

This sequence joins TRBV11-1 and TRBJ1-1; D gene unclear. The CDR3 totals 14 residues. The germline CDR1 and CDR2 sequences are SGHAT and FQDESV (reference sequence). V was shortened by 3 bases and J by 5 bases, with 13 bases between the two germline ends. CDR3 region: CASSFPGRETEAFF. Here the CDR3 DNA reads TGTGCCAGCAGCTTTCCTGGGCGAGAGACTGAAGCTTTCTTT.

This chain connects TRBV13 to TRBJ1-1; no reliable D call. Germline V gene data show CDR1 as PRHDT and CDR2 as FYEKMQ (reference sequence). This CDR3 region has 15 residues. V gave up 1 base and J gave up 0 bases, with 9 bases separating them. The CDR3 region is CASSLVFGVNTEAFF. The DNA of the CDR3 is TGTGCCAGCAGCTTAGTCTTCGGGGTGAACACTGAAGCTTTCTTT.

J is TRBJ2-7 and V is TRBV11-2; the match to TRBD2 covers 8 bases. V dropped 4 bases and J dropped 7; count of bases not matched to a gene: 18. The CDR3 contains 17 residues. Germline-derived CDR1 and CDR2 are SGHAT and FQNNGV. Here the CDR3 DNA reads TGTGCCAGCAGCTGGAAAGGCGTCAGCGGGAGTCGGAAAGAGCAGTACTTC. Protein sequence: CASSWKGVSGSRKEQYF.

This clone was found once. This rearrangement joins TRBV9 to TRBJ1-1, with D possibly TRBD1 on 6 matching bases. Germline V gene lookup returns CDR1 SGDLS and CDR2 YYNGEE. V lost 4 bases and J 1 base, leaving 8 bases between the germline ends. The CDR3 is made up of 13 amino acids. The CDR3 DNA follows: TGTGCCAGCAGCTCGGACAGGAACACTGAAGCTTTCTTT. It translates to CASSSDRNTEAFF.

Here the CDR3 reads CASSLQGHNSPLHF. DNA for the CDR3: TGTGCCAGCAGTTTACAGGGCCATAATTCACCCCTCCACTTT. The gene calls are TRBV28 and TRBJ1-6, with a tentative D call TRBD1 (5 bases). Trimming took 2 bases from V and 5 from J, leaving 7 bases between them. Germline CDR1 reads MDHEN; CDR2 reads SYDVKM. The CDR3 has 14 amino acids.

The chain joins TRBV30 to TRBJ1-1; D call uncertain. Germline V CDR1 and CDR2: GTSNPN, SVGIG (reference sequence). This CDR3 contains 12 residues. The V end was cut by 4 bases, the J end by 0 bases, with 6 bases between. The CDR3: CAWNGLNTEAFF. CDR3 coding DNA: TGTGCCTGGAACGGGTTGAACACTGAAGCTTTCTTT.

V is TRBV10-2 and J is TRBJ1-3; D possibly corresponds to TRBD1 (5 bases). The CDR3 has 15 residues. The germline gives CDR1 WSHSY, CDR2 SAAADI. V dropped 2 bases and J dropped 0 bases, with 8 bases sitting between them. CDR3 loop: CASSEQGTSGNTIYF. Written as DNA, the CDR3 is TGCGCCAGCAGTGAGCAGGGAACCTCTGGAAACACCATATATTTT.

The chain recombines TRBV30 with TRBJ2-1, with TRBD2 matching over 11 bases. The J segment lost 6 bases and the V segment lost 7 bases, leaving 2 bases of the junction unmatched. Germline loops: CDR1 GTSNPN, CDR2 SVGIG (reference sequence). The CDR3 has 12 amino acids. CDR3 loop: CASGLAGNEQFF. CDR3 nucleotide sequence: TGTGCCTCTGGACTAGCGGGCAATGAGCAGTTCTTC.

The V call is TRBV11-2, the J call TRBJ2-7, with 10 bases lining up with TRBD1. Germline V lookup: CDR1 SGHAT, CDR2 FQNNGV. Trimming at V came to 5 bases and at J to 5 bases, leaving 6 bases not matched to a gene. This CDR3 contains 14 residues. The CDR3 is CASSNRQGANEQYF. CDR3 nucleotide sequence: TGTGCCAGCAGCAACCGACAGGGGGCTAACGAGCAGTACTTC. Full variable domain (rest looked up from reference TRBV11-2 and TRBJ2-7): EAGVAQSPRYKIIEKRQSVAFWCNPISGHATLYWYQQILGQGPKLLIQFQNNGVVDDSQLPKDRFSAERLKGVDSTLKIQPAKLEDSAVYLCASSNRQGANEQYFGPGTRLTVT.

The chain recombines TRBV11-3 with TRBJ2-3; 9 bases map to TRBD2. V gave up 5 bases and J gave up 7 bases; unmatched junction bases: 7. From germline, CDR1 is SGHNT and CDR2 YENEEA. The CDR3 spans 14 residues. The CDR3 DNA reads as TGTGCCAGCAGCCATAGCGGGGGAAGGAATACGCAGTATTTT. As protein: CASSHSGGRNTQYF.

The chain recombines TRBV13 with TRBJ1-1; 8 bases are shared with TRBD1. Unmatched junction bases numbered 9, after V lost 4 bases and J lost 5 bases. The CDR3 totals 15 residues. The V gene's germline CDR1 is PRHDT and CDR2 FYEKMQ (reference sequence). CDR3 amino acids: CASSSLDRGWTEAFF. For the CDR3, the DNA is TGTGCCAGCAGCTCCCTCGACAGGGGATGGACTGAAGCTTTCTTT.

The count of this clone is one. This chain joins TRBV28 and TRBJ1-1; D might be TRBD1 (5 bases). This CDR3 is 14 amino acids long. Germline loops: CDR1 MDHEN, CDR2 SYDVKM. The V end was cut by 5 bases, the J end by 1 base, with 11 bases between. The CDR3 DNA reads as TGTGCCAGCAGTCCAGGGAAGGGGAACACTGAAGCTTTCTTT. This encodes CASSPGKGNTEAFF.

V gene TRBV6-4 combines with J gene TRBJ2-1, with 8 bases fitting TRBD2. The ends lost 6 bases at V and 2 bases at J; junction bases unmatched: 3. Germline V gene sequence: CDR1 MRHNA, CDR2 SNTAGT. The CDR3 spans 14 residues. The CDR3 DNA reads TGTGCCAGCAGCTTCGGGGGGGCCTACAATGAGCAGTTCTTC. Its translation is CASSFGGAYNEQFF.

The chain recombines TRBV28 with TRBJ1-2, with TRBD1 as a possible D gene (6 bases). With 5 bases removed from V and 4 bases from J, the gap between germline ends came to 14 bases. Per the germline V gene, CDR1 is MDHEN and CDR2 is SYDVKM. The CDR3 has 14 residues. CDR3 nucleotides: TGTGCCAGCAGTCCCCTGGGGGCCGGCTATGGCTACACCTTC. Translating it yields CASSPLGAGYGYTF.

The V call is TRBV7-2, the J call TRBJ2-7; the match to TRBD2 covers 7 bases. The junction had 7 bases not matched to a gene; V was cut back by 5 bases and J by 3 bases. The length of the CDR3 is 14 residues. The germline V gene encodes CDR1 SGHTA and CDR2 FQGNSA. The CDR3 nucleotides are TGTGCCAGCAGCCGGGGTGGGGGGGGCTACGAGCAGTACTTC. This translates into CASSRGGGGYEQYF. Together with reference TRBV7-2 and TRBJ2-7, the CDR3 gives the full variable domain: GAGVSQSPSNKVTEKGKDVELRCDPISGHTALYWYRQSLGQGLEFLIYFQGNSAPDKSGLPSDRFSAERTGGSVSTLTIQRTQQEDSAVYLCASSRGGGGYEQYFGPGTRLTVT.

This clone came up a few times. The J gene is TRBJ2-7, the V gene TRBV11-2, with TRBD1 as a possible D gene (6 bases). Germline V CDR1 and CDR2: SGHAT, FQNNGV. The CDR3 is made up of 18 amino acids. Trimming took 3 bases from V and 7 from J, leaving 28 bases between them. This chain's CDR3 is CASSFGTKRTGSLGEQYF. Here the CDR3 DNA reads TGTGCCAGCAGCTTCGGTACTAAACGTACAGGGTCTTTAGGGGAGCAGTACTTC.

The chain uses TRBV5-5 and TRBJ2-1; 8 positions match TRBD1. CDR3 size: 14 residues. Germline V CDR1 and CDR2: SGHKS, YYEKEE (reference sequence). V dropped 6 bases and J dropped 8; count of bases not matched to a gene: 10. The CDR3 DNA follows: TGTGCCAGCACCCCGACAGGGGAGGCGGATGAGCAGTTCTTC. Translating gives CASTPTGEADEQFF.

The rearrangement joins TRBV6-5 to TRBJ2-1, with TRBD2 matching 8 bases. The length of the CDR3 is 15 residues. Per the germline V gene, CDR1 is MNHEY and CDR2 is SVGAGI. V dropped 5 bases and J dropped 7; count of bases not matched to a gene: 10. CDR3 in DNA: TGTGCCAGCAGTCCGGCCGGGACTAGGCGGAATGAGCAGTTCTTC. Encoded protein: CASSPAGTRRNEQFF.

The genes are TRBV2 and TRBJ2-1, with D unresolved. Per the germline V gene, CDR1 is SNHLY and CDR2 is FYNNEI. CDR3 length: 11 residues. V lost 8 bases, J lost 4 bases, and 6 bases lay in between. The CDR3 loop reads CASSPYNEQFF. In DNA form, the CDR3 reads TGTGCCAGCTCTCCTTACAATGAGCAGTTCTTC.

The V call is TRBV5-1, the J call TRBJ1-1; D unresolved. Germline CDR1 is SGHRS and CDR2 is YFSETQ. Trimming pared 2 bases from V and 3 bases from J, leaving 8 bases between. CDR3 length: 13 amino acids. CDR3 loop: CASSFSGDTEAFF. CDR3 DNA: TGCGCCAGCAGCTTTTCCGGGGACACTGAAGCTTTCTTT. The entire variable domain, with the rest obtained from reference TRBV5-1 and TRBJ1-1, is as follows: KAGVTQTPRYLIKTRGQQVTLSCSPISGHRSVSWYQQTPGQGLQFLFEYFSETQRNKGNFPGRFSGRQFSNSRSEMNVSTLELGDSALYLCASSFSGDTEAFFGQGTRLTVV.